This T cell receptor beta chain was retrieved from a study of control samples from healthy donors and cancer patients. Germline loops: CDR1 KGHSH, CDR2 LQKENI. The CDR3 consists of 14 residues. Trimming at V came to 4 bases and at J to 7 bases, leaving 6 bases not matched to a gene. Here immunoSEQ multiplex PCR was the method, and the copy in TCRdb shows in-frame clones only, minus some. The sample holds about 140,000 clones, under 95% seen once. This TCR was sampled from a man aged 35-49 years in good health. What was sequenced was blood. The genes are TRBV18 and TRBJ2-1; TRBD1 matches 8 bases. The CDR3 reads CASSLRQGRNEQFF. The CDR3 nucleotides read TGTGCCAGCTCACTGCGACAGGGGAGGAATGAGCAGTTCTTC.